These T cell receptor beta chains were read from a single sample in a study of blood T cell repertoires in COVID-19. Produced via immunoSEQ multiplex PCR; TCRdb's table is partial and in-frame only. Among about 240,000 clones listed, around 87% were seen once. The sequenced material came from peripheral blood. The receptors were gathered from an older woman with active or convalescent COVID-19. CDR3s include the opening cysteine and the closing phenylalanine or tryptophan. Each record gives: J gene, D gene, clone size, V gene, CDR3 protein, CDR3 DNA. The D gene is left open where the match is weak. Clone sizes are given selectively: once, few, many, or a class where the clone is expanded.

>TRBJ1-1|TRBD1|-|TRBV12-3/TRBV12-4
CASSLTGGRAFF
TGTGCCAGCAGTTTGACAGGGGGTCGAGCTTTCTTT
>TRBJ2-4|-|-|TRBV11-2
CASSLDFRTNENIQYF
TGTGCCAGCAGCTTAGATTTTCGGACTAACGAAAACATTCAGTACTTC
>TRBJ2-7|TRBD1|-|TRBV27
CASSLTGVRYEQYF
TGTGCCAGCAGTCTGACAGGGGTCCGCTACGAGCAGTACTTC
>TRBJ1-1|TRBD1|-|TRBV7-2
CASSFGQGFEAFF
TGTGCCAGCAGCTTTGGACAGGGGTTTGAAGCTTTCTTT
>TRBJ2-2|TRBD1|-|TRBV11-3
CASSLDTGGLSTGELFF
TGTGCCAGCAGCTTAGACACAGGGGGCCTCTCAACCGGGGAGCTGTTTTTT
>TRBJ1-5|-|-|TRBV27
CASSLSRGLQGSQPQHF
TGTGCCAGCAGTTTAAGCAGGGGCCTCCAGGGGAGTCAGCCCCAGCATTTT
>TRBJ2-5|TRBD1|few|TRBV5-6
CASSFGTGGRKVTQYF
TGTGCCAGCAGCTTCGGGACAGGGGGCAGGAAGGTGACCCAGTACTTC
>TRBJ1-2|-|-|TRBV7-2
CARDSLTKTNYGYTF
TGTGCCAGGGACAGCCTTACGAAAACTAACTATGGCTACACCTTC
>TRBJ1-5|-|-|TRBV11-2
CASSLDPRARNQPQHF
TGTGCCAGCAGCTTAGACCCTCGAGCCCGCAATCAGCCCCAGCATTTT
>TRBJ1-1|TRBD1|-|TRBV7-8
CASSTGTVMNTEAFF
TGTGCCAGCAGCACAGGGACAGTCATGAACACTGAAGCTTTCTTT
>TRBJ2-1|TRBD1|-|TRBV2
CASNPLIPIDRGYNEQFF
TGTGCCAGCAATCCCCTAATCCCAATTGACAGGGGATACAATGAGCAGTTCTTC
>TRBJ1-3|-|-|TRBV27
CASVSQGNTIYF
TGTGCCAGCGTCTCGCAGGGGAACACCATATATTTT
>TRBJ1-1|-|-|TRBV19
CASSLVGEEAFF
TGTGCCAGTAGTTTGGTAGGAGAGGAAGCTTTCTTT
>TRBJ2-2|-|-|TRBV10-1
CASSEEGLNTGELFF
TGCGCCAGCAGTGAGGAGGGCTTGAACACCGGGGAGCTGTTTTTT
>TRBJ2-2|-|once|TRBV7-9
CAKGKNTGELFF
TGTGCCAAGGGGAAGAACACCGGGGAGCTGTTTTTT
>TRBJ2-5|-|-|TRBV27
CASSLRRGETQYF
TGTGCCAGCAGCCTCCGTAGGGGAGAGACCCAGTACTTC
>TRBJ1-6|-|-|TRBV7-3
CASSLRSGRGSPLHF
TGTGCCAGCAGCTTAAGGTCGGGCAGGGGTTCACCCCTCCACTTT
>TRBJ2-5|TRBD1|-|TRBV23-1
CASSQSTGGIRSETQYF
TGCGCCAGCAGTCAATCTACAGGGGGCATCAGGTCGGAGACCCAGTACTTC
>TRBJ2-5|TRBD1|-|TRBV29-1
CSVAQGNIETQYF
TGCAGCGTTGCACAGGGGAATATAGAGACCCAGTACTTC
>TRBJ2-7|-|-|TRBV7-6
CASSLVGGSSYEQYF
TGTGCCAGCAGCTTAGTTGGCGGGTCGTCCTACGAGCAGTACTTC
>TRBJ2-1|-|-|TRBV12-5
CASGLGVGEQFF
TGTGCTAGTGGTCTCGGGGTCGGTGAGCAGTTCTTC
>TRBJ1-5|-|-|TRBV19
CASSARGGPSNQPQHF
TGTGCCAGTAGTGCCCGAGGAGGGCCCAGCAATCAGCCCCAGCATTTT
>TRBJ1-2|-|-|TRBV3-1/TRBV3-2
CASSSQGTNYGYTF
TGTGCCAGCAGCTCCCAGGGGACAAACTATGGCTACACCTTC
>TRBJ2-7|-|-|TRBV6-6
CASSRTDEQYF
TGTGCCAGCAGCCGGACAGACGAGCAGTACTTC
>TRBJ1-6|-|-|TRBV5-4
CASSLDQEHNSPLHF
TGTGCCAGCAGCTTGGATCAGGAACATAATTCACCCCTCCACTTT
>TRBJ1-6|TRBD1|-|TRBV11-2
CASSHRQGDNSPLHF
TGTGCCAGCAGCCACCGACAGGGGGACAATTCACCCCTCCACTTT
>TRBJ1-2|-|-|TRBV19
CASSMGGTTSYGYTF
TGTGCCAGTAGCATGGGAGGGACAACCTCCTATGGCTACACCTTC
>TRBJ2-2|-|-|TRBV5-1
CASSPVRGTGELFF
TGCGCCAGCAGCCCCGTCCGGGGAACCGGGGAGCTGTTTTTT
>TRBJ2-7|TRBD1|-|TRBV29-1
CSVRDSHYEQYF
TGCAGCGTCCGGGACAGTCATTACGAGCAGTACTTC
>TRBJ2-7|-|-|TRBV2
CASHGQLSSYEQYF
TGTGCCAGCCACGGACAGTTGAGCTCCTACGAGCAGTACTTC
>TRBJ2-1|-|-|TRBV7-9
CASSSSGPEQFF
TGTGCCAGCTCGAGTAGCGGCCCCGAGCAGTTCTTC
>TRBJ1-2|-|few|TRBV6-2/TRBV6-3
CASSYEIGGYTF
TGTGCCAGCAGTTACGAGATCGGGGGCTACACCTTC
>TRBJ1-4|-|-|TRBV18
CASSPPTGTAEKLFF
TGTGCCAGCTCACCACCGACCGGTACAGCTGAAAAACTGTTTTTT
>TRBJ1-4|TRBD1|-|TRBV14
CASSQSQGGVEKLFF
TGTGCCAGCAGCCAATCTCAGGGGGGAGTTGAAAAACTGTTTTTT
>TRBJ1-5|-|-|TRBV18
CASSPGVNQPQHF
TGTGCCAGCTCTCCGGGGGTCAATCAGCCCCAGCATTTT
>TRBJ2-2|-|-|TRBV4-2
CASSQDRTRVTGELFF
TGTGCCAGCAGCCAAGATAGAACTAGAGTCACCGGGGAGCTGTTTTTT
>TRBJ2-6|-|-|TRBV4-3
CASSRGQRASGANVLTF
TGCGCCAGCAGCCGAGGACAGAGGGCGTCTGGGGCCAACGTCCTGACTTTC
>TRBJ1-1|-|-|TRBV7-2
CASSLTGRSDTEAFF
TGTGCCAGCAGCTTAACAGGGCGGTCGGACACTGAAGCTTTCTTT
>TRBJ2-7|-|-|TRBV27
CASSRGYEQYF
TGTGCCAGCAGTAGAGGCTACGAGCAGTACTTC
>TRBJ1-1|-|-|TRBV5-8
CASSFPLTLDILVTEAFF
TGTGCCAGCAGCTTTCCCCTGACTCTGGACATCCTTGTCACTGAAGCTTTCTTT
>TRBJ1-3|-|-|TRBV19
CASSITGSGNTIYF
TGTGCCAGTAGTATAACGGGGTCGGGAAACACCATATATTTT
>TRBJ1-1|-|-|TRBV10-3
CAIAGGRTEAFF
TGTGCCATCGCCGGGGGGCGCACTGAAGCTTTCTTT
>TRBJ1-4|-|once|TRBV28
CASNPTSGGRGEKLFF
TGTGCCAGCAACCCTACCTCCGGGGGGCGCGGTGAAAAACTGTTTTTT
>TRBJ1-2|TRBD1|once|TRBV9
CASSVDGTGYGYTF
TGTGCCAGCAGCGTAGATGGGACAGGGTATGGCTACACCTTC
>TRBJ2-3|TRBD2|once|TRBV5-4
CASSLAGLAGVNTQYF
TGTGCCAGCAGCTTGGCCGGGCTAGCGGGGGTAAATACGCAGTATTTT
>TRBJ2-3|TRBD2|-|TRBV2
CASSASSGGATDTQYF
TGTGCCAGCAGTGCGTCTAGCGGGGGGGCCACAGATACGCAGTATTTT
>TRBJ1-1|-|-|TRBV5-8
CASSLQLNTEAFF
TGTGCCAGCAGCTTGCAGTTGAACACTGAAGCTTTCTTT
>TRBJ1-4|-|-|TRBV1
CTSSHVVRGGKLFF
TGCACCAGCAGCCACGTAGTGCGGGGTGGAAAACTGTTTTTT
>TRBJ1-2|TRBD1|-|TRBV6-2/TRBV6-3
CASSYPQGDGYTF
TGTGCCAGCAGTTACCCCCAGGGGGATGGCTACACCTTC
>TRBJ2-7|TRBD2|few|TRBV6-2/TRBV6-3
CASSEAGPLYEQYF
TGTGCCAGCAGCGAAGCGGGGCCCCTCTACGAGCAGTACTTC
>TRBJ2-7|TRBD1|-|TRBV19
CASSIDSFGTVYEQYF
TGTGCCAGTAGTATAGATTCCTTCGGGACAGTCTACGAGCAGTACTTC
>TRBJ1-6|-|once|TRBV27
CASSLLRTRGSSYNSPLHF
TGTGCCAGCAGTTTATTGAGGACAAGGGGGAGCTCCTATAATTCACCCCTCCACTTT
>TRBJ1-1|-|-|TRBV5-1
CASSLNGMNTEAFF
TGCGCCAGCAGCTTGAACGGTATGAACACTGAAGCTTTCTTT
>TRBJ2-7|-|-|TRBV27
CASSFDRSYEQYF
TGTGCCAGCAGTTTCGACCGGAGCTACGAGCAGTACTTC
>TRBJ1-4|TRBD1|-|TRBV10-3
CAILQGFTNEKLFF
TGTGCCATCTTACAGGGGTTCACTAATGAAAAACTGTTTTTT
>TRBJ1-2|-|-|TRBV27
CASRLWGGDGYTF
TGTGCCAGCAGACTCTGGGGGGGGGATGGCTACACCTTC
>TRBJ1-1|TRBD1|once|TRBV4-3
CASSQVDRGDTEAFF
TGCGCCAGCAGCCAAGTTGACAGGGGGGACACTGAAGCTTTCTTT
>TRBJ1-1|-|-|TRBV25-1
CASSTRGTEAFF
TGTGCCAGCTCGACCCGGGGAACTGAAGCTTTCTTT
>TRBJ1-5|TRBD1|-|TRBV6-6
CASIEDRVSNQPQHF
TGTGCCAGCATTGAGGACAGGGTTAGCAATCAGCCCCAGCATTTT